This T cell receptor (beta chain) was identified during a study of T cell repertoires in cytomegalovirus infection. General study results and limits: Cumulative public TCR beta family frequency identified carriers of CMV plus the relevant HLA. HLA-C-restricted, CMV-specific TCR beta clonotypes were dominant ex vivo.

TCRdb recomputed calls from the reads with MiXCR, one row per CDR3 protein. Of 45,000 to 55,000 distinct CDR3 sequences detected, nearly 20% appear once; the ten largest clones hold 53%. As concerns this clonotype: Antigen unknown.

This CDR3 has 14 amino acids. Unmatched junction bases numbered 2, after V lost 0 bases and J lost 4 bases. Per the germline V gene, CDR1 is MGHRA and CDR2 is YSYEKL. The receptor comes from a human donor in good health (CMV status not recorded). Some clones in this sample may be carry-over from other donors' samples. This chain connects TRBV4-1 to TRBJ1-1; TRBD1 matches at 7 bases. The material was CD8+ T cells from cultured PBMCs, obtained from culture after CMV antigen stimulation. Written as DNA, the CDR3 is TGCGCCAGCAGCCAAGAGCCAGGGGGCACTGAAGCTTTCTTT. Protein: CASSQEPGGTEAFF.